Following are 26 T cell receptor beta chains from one sample sequenced in a study of brain T cells in children with intractable seizures. Time point in this sample: blood from clinic visit 5 months post-surgery; TSC patient then seizure free. Sequenced by immunoSEQ multiplex PCR; TCRdb stores in-frame clones only, minus some. In the table there are about 340,000 clones, roughly 92% of which are singletons. The material was peripheral blood, obtained roughly 5 months after surgery. The receptors derive from a boy in the first two years of life with tuberous sclerosis and intractable seizures.

The CDR3 region has the DNA TGTGCCAGCAGTTACCGGAGCGGAGAAGAGACCCAGTACTTC. Translating gives CASSYRSGEETQYF. This chain uses TRBV6-5 with TRBJ2-5, with D possibly matching TRBD2 (5 bases). The ends were cut back, 2 bases at V and 3 bases at J, with 10 bases in the middle. Germline V gene lookup returns CDR1 MNHEY and CDR2 SVGAGI. There are 14 residues in the CDR3.

The chain has TRBV7-9 and TRBJ2-7, with 10 bases lining up with TRBD1. This CDR3 is built from 16 residues. Germline loops: CDR1 SEHNR, CDR2 FQNEAQ (reference sequence). The V and J ends lost 0 bases and 5 bases, in that order; junction bases with no gene match: 7. The CDR3 DNA reads as TGTGCCAGCAGCTTAGCCACGGGACAGGGGAGCCACGAGCAGTACTTC. Protein: CASSLATGQGSHEQYF.

The chain has TRBV7-3 and TRBJ2-1; perhaps TRBD1 as D (5 bases). This CDR3 contains 14 residues. V lost 3 bases and J 7 bases, leaving 13 bases between the germline ends. Germline CDR1 SGHTA, CDR2 FQGTGA. This chain's CDR3 is CASSFGTGTNEQFF. CDR3 sequence (DNA): TGTGCCAGCAGCTTCGGCACAGGTACAAATGAGCAGTTCTTC.

This clone turned up a few times. This rearrangement joins TRBV5-4 to TRBJ1-2; the match to TRBD1 covers 7 bases. Trimming at V came to 6 bases and at J to 8 bases, leaving 13 bases not matched to a gene. Germline V CDR1 and CDR2: SGHNT, YYREEE (reference sequence). CDR3 length equals 14 residues. This chain's CDR3 is CASTTQQGIKGYTF. The CDR3 region has the DNA TGTGCCAGCACCACCCAACAGGGGATTAAGGGCTACACCTTC.

The chain carries TRBV4-1 and TRBJ2-7; 8 nucleotides match TRBD2. The CDR3 consists of 16 residues. Per the germline V gene, CDR1 is MGHRA and CDR2 is YSYEKL. The ends lost 1 base at V and 3 bases at J; junction bases unmatched: 8. The CDR3 nucleotides read TGCGCCAGCAGCCAAGCCACTAGCGGACGAATCTACGAGCAGTACTTC. Encoded protein: CASSQATSGRIYEQYF.

The chain carries TRBV7-3 and TRBJ2-5; D is ambiguous. Germline V gene sequence: CDR1 SGHTA, CDR2 FQGTGA. The V end was cut by 2 bases, the J end by 2 bases, with 9 bases between. This CDR3 contains 14 residues. The CDR3 region is CASSLSARQETQYF. The CDR3 nucleotides are TGTGCCAGCAGCTTATCGGCGAGGCAAGAGACCCAGTACTTC.

The CDR3 DNA sequence: TGCAGCGTCAAAGACAGGGGAACTGAAGCTTTCTTT. Residues: CSVKDRGTEAFF. This chain connects TRBV29-1 to TRBJ1-1, with 8 bases matching TRBD1. This CDR3 has 12 amino acids. The J segment lost 5 bases and the V segment lost 6 bases, leaving 5 bases of the junction unmatched. Germline V gene sequence: CDR1 SQVTM, CDR2 ANQGSEA.

Comment on this clone: One base separates it from a far larger clone, so it is likely a read error. The chain employs TRBV2 and TRBJ2-1; 7 bases line up with TRBD2. The germline V gene encodes CDR1 SNHLY and CDR2 FYNNEI. The CDR3 is 15 amino acids. CDR3 nucleotides: TGTGCCAGCTGTGAAGTTGGGGGAGGGTGGGGAGAGCAGTTCTTC. As protein: CASCEVGGGWGEQFF.

The chain carries TRBV9 and TRBJ2-7; tentative D call: TRBD2 (6 bases). V was shortened by 3 bases and J by 2 bases, with 15 bases between the two germline ends. The CDR3 is 15 residues long. CDR1 and CDR2 from the germline V gene are SGDLS and YYNGEE. The CDR3 is CASSASSGWPYEQYF. CDR3 coding DNA: TGTGCCAGCAGCGCCTCCAGCGGGTGGCCCTACGAGCAGTACTTC.

This rearrangement joins TRBV18 to TRBJ1-1, with 10 nucleotides matching TRBD1. The CDR3 contains 16 residues. Germline CDR1 KGHSH, CDR2 LQKENI. Germline trimming cut 4 bases from V and 5 bases from J; bases unmatched to any gene: 10. DNA for the CDR3: TGTGCCAGCTCACTACTAACGACAGGGGGCGAAACTGAAGCTTTCTTT. The encoded protein is CASSLLTTGGETEAFF.

The rearrangement joins TRBV4-1 to TRBJ1-3; a weak D match, TRBD1 (5 bases). This CDR3 spans 15 amino acids. V lost 4 bases and J 8 bases, leaving 18 bases between the germline ends. Germline values: CDR1 MGHRA, CDR2 YSYEKL. CDR3 loop: CASSLKGALGDTIYF. CDR3 nucleotide sequence: TGCGCCAGCAGCCTAAAAGGGGCATTGGGGGACACCATATATTTT.

J is TRBJ2-7 and V is TRBV19; no firm D call. Trimming removed 1 base at V and 6 bases at J, with 7 bases between. This CDR3 contains 12 residues. Germline assignment: CDR1 LNHDA and CDR2 SQIVND (reference sequence). CDR3 residues: CASSIGLAEQYF. Written as DNA, the CDR3 is TGTGCCAGTAGTATAGGGTTAGCCGAGCAGTACTTC.

The J gene is TRBJ2-7, the V gene TRBV5-4; 10 bases align to TRBD1. CDR1 SGHNT and CDR2 YYREEE come from the germline V gene (reference sequence). J gave up 5 bases and V 3 bases, and 5 bases lay outside the gene matches. The CDR3 length is 14 residues. The CDR3 loop is CASSSRDRGHEQYF. CDR3 bases: TGTGCCAGCAGCTCCCGGGACAGGGGCCACGAGCAGTACTTC.

The J gene is TRBJ1-5, the V gene TRBV3-1 (or the pseudogene TRBV3-2); D not resolved. This CDR3 has 14 amino acids. The germline V and J ends were trimmed by 3 bases and 3 bases, with 9 bases remaining between them. CDR1 is LGHDT and CDR2 is YNNKEL in the germline V gene (reference sequence). The DNA for the CDR3 is TGTGCCAGCAGCCACCGGGCTGACAATCAGCCCCAGCATTTT. Protein sequence: CASSHRADNQPQHF.

This clone was seen a handful of times. The chain joins TRBV2 to TRBJ2-7, with unresolved D. Germline CDR1 reads SNHLY; CDR2 reads FYNNEI. The length of the CDR3 is 12 residues. V gave up 7 bases and J gave up 1 base, with 8 bases separating them. CDR3 loop: CASKKDSYEQYF. In DNA, the CDR3 is TGTGCCAGCAAGAAGGATTCCTACGAGCAGTACTTC.

V is TRBV11-3 and J is TRBJ1-1; 9 bases are shared with TRBD1. Trimming took 3 bases from V and 3 from J; bases not matched to a gene: 8. Germline loops: CDR1 SGHNT, CDR2 YENEEA. This CDR3 contains 16 residues. CDR3 sequence reads: CASSLDRGSRDTEAFF. CDR3 DNA sequence: TGTGCCAGCAGCTTGGACAGGGGATCTAGGGACACTGAAGCTTTCTTT. Complete variable domain (other parts from reference TRBV11-3 and TRBJ1-1): EAGVVQSPRYKIIEKKQPVAFWCNPISGHNTLYWYLQNLGQGPELLIRYENEEAVDDSQLPKDRFSAERLKGVDSTLKIQPAELGDSAVYLCASSLDRGSRDTEAFFGQGTRLTVV.

J is TRBJ1-5 and V is TRBV14; D not certain. This CDR3 region has 14 residues. With 0 bases removed from V and 3 bases from J, the gap between germline ends came to 6 bases. The germline V gene encodes CDR1 SGHDN and CDR2 FVKESK. The CDR3 DNA sequence: TGTGCCAGCAGCCAAGATCACCCCAATCAGCCCCAGCATTTT. It yields the protein CASSQDHPNQPQHF.

The chain carries TRBV15 and TRBJ2-1; D may be TRBD2 (5 bases). Germline CDR1 LNHNV, CDR2 YYDKDF (reference sequence). The V gene lost 5 bases and the J gene lost 5 bases, with 13 bases spanning the gap. This CDR3 comprises 14 residues. Here the CDR3 reads CATSSERVDNEQFF. The DNA for the CDR3 is TGTGCCACCAGCTCAGAGAGGGTCGACAATGAGCAGTTCTTC. Together with reference TRBV15 and TRBJ2-1, the CDR3 gives the full variable domain: DAMVIQNPRYQVTQFGKPVTLSCSQTLNHNVMYWYQQKSSQAPKLLFHYYDKDFNNEADTPDNFQSRRPNTSFCFLDIRSPGLGDTAMYLCATSSERVDNEQFFGPGTRLTVL.

There are a few counts of this clone. The gene calls are TRBV2 and TRBJ1-2; no clear D. Per germline, CDR1 SNHLY and CDR2 FYNNEI. Deletions cut 1 base from V and 6 bases from J, with 3 bases between. This CDR3 is 11 amino acids long. The CDR3 DNA reads as TGTGCCAGCAGTGAAGATCATGGCTACACCTTC. Its protein is CASSEDHGYTF. The whole variable domain, filled in from reference TRBV2 and TRBJ1-2, reads EPEVTQTPSHQVTQMGQEVILRCVPISNHLYFYWYRQILGQKVEFLVSFYNNEISEKSEIFDDQFSVERPDGSNFTLKIRSTKLEDSAMYFCASSEDHGYTFGSGTRLTVV.

The gene calls are TRBV6-5 and TRBJ2-1; tentatively, D is TRBD1 or TRBD2 (5 bases each). Trimming stripped 5 bases from V and 8 bases from J, with 19 bases between. The CDR3 has 15 residues. Germline loops: CDR1 MNHEY, CDR2 SVGAGI. The chain's CDR3 is CASSPGSGPGHEQFF. The CDR3 DNA reads TGTGCCAGCAGTCCTGGATCCGGCCCGGGGCATGAGCAGTTCTTC.

The genes are TRBV6-5 and TRBJ2-1; the match to TRBD2 covers 8 bases. This CDR3 has 15 amino acids. Looked up from germline, CDR1 is MNHEY and CDR2 is SVGAGI. The V segment lost 8 bases and the J segment 7 bases; nucleotides outside the gene matches: 13. The DNA for the CDR3 is TGTGCCAGCTCCAAACGTGGGACTAGGGGTAATGAGCAGTTCTTC. Translating gives CASSKRGTRGNEQFF.

The J gene is TRBJ1-4, the V gene TRBV5-4; 9 bases match TRBD1. Germline V gene lookup returns CDR1 SGHNT and CDR2 YYREEE (reference sequence). The CDR3 spans 16 residues. V shed 4 bases, J shed 7 bases, and the junction held 11 bases outside the gene matches. CDR3 in amino acids: CASSRTGQGVGEKLFF. DNA of the CDR3: TGTGCCAGCAGCCGGACGGGACAGGGCGTCGGTGAAAAACTGTTTTTT.

This rearrangement joins TRBV30 to TRBJ2-2, with no clear D. The CDR3 extends over 12 amino acids. The V gene's germline CDR1 is GTSNPN and CDR2 SVGIG (reference sequence). The CDR3 nucleotides are TGTGCACACGGCAGACGGGCCGGGGAGCTGTTTTTT. Translating gives CAHGRRAGELFF.

The chain joins TRBV11-2 to TRBJ1-1; D ambiguous. Germline values: CDR1 SGHAT, CDR2 FQNNGV. This CDR3 region has 16 residues. Between the trimmed V and J ends, which lost 2 bases and 5 bases, there was a span of 18 bases. CDR3: CASSLSGSPRETEAFF. CDR3 nucleotides: TGTGCCAGCAGCTTATCGGGGTCACCAAGGGAGACTGAAGCTTTCTTT.

The J gene is TRBJ1-2, the V gene TRBV7-9, with 7 bases that match TRBD1. Germline CDR1 reads SEHNR; CDR2 reads FQNEAQ (reference sequence). The CDR3 is made up of 15 amino acids. V lost 2 bases and J lost 2; bases outside the gene matches: 5. The CDR3 loop reads CASSLSEQGNYGYTF. The CDR3 region has the DNA TGTGCCAGCAGCTTATCGGAACAGGGGAACTATGGCTACACCTTC.

The chain links TRBV11-3 to TRBJ2-5; 7 bases match TRBD2. V dropped 8 bases and J dropped 5; count of bases not matched to a gene: 20. This CDR3 spans 17 amino acids. Germline V lookup: CDR1 SGHNT, CDR2 YENEEA. For the CDR3, the DNA is TGTGCCAGCCGCTGGGGGGGTGGACATCCAAAAGGGGAGACCCAGTACTTC. Translated, it gives CASRWGGGHPKGETQYF. The entire variable domain, with the rest obtained from reference TRBV11-3 and TRBJ2-5, is as follows: EAGVVQSPRYKIIEKKQPVAFWCNPISGHNTLYWYLQNLGQGPELLIRYENEEAVDDSQLPKDRFSAERLKGVDSTLKIQPAELGDSAVYLCASRWGGGHPKGETQYFGPGTRLLVL.